The clone carrying this TCR beta chain has a handful of counts. Antigen specificity is unknown. Trimming removed 4 bases from V and 3 bases from J, with 10 bases in between. CDR1 is LNHDA, CDR2 SQIVND, per germline (reference sequence). There are 14 residues in the CDR3. The sample is drawn from a study of Tregs in tolerant kidney transplant recipients. On the study more broadly: The nonmyeloablative bone marrow transplants came from related graft donors, with transient mixed chimerism. General study points: Activated donor B cell expansion appeared to reveal the most relevant donor-specific TCRbeta repertoire.

This table comes from immunoSEQ multiplex PCR, and its TCRdb copy is limited to in-frame clones, with some not included. The sample carries 85,000 to 100,000 clones, approximately 93% recorded once. The sequencing here drew on CD4+ T cells from blood, taken before the transplant. The chain links TRBV19 to TRBJ1-3, with a possible D match to TRBD1 (5 bases). This receptor was taken from a human donor who received a combined kidney and bone marrow transplant. CDR3 sequence reads: CASSRPGFGNTIYF. The CDR3 region has the DNA TGTGCCAGTAGTAGGCCAGGGTTTGGAAACACCATATATTTT.